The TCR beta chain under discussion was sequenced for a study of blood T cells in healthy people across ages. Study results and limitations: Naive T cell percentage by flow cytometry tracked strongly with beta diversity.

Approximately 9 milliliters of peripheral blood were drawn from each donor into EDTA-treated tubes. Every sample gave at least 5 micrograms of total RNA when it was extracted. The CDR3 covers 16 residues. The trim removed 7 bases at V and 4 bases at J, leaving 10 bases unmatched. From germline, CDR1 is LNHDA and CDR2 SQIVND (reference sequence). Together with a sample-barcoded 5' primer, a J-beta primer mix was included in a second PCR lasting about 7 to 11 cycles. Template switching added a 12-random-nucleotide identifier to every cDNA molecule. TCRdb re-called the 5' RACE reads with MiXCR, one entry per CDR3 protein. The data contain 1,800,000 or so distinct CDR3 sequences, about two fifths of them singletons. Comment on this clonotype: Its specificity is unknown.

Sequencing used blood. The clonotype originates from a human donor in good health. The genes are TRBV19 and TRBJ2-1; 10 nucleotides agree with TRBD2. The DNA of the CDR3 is TGTGCCAGTACGGAGGTAGCGGGGGGATTATACAATGAGCAGTTCTTC. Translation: CASTEVAGGLYNEQFF.